This T cell receptor beta chain originates from a study of post-analysis software for immune sequencing data. Study-wide results and limits: Samples from a shared batch, those prepared together, strongly co-clustered by F measure. Controls showed lower frequencies than patients for five TRBV segments, and TRBV5-6, TRBV5-1 and TRBV20-1 were among these.

CDR3 length: 14 residues. Germline V gives CDR1 LNHNV, CDR2 YYDKDF (reference sequence). V was clipped by 1 base and J by 8 bases, with 12 bases between them. In regard to this clonotype: Its target is not known.

Built from TCR beta cDNA, the libraries had unique molecular identifiers in them. MiXCR, run by TCRdb on the PCR reads, gives a single entry per CDR3 protein. In the table there are more than 350,000 distinct CDR3 sequences, 30% to 40% of which are singletons. This TCR was sampled from a girl aged 2-10 years with multiple sclerosis. The J gene is TRBJ2-1, the V gene TRBV15; D not certain. The source material was blood. CDR3: CATSRGPLEDEQFF. As DNA, the CDR3 is TGTGCCACCAGCAGAGGGCCTCTAGAGGATGAGCAGTTCTTC.